The 3 T cell receptor beta chains below come from one sample, sequenced in a study of low-dose radiotherapy and immunotherapy resistance in tumors. Time point: after trial treatment. The treatment was: LDRT plus nivolumab, ipilimumab, low-dose cyclophosphamide and aspirin (RACIN trial). Covering alpha and beta chains, TRAV- and TRBV-specific primers were used for the first-strand cDNA. TCRs were put through 20 PCR cycles of amplification with Phusion. A constant-region primer and the V-primer adapter served as the primer pair. TCRdb re-called the reads with MiXCR, one entry per CDR3 protein. The sample holds tens of thousands of distinct CDR3 sequences, more than 20% seen once. Sample: PBMCs, taken after low-dose radiotherapy plus immunotherapy. The receptors were sampled from a female donor with ovarian cancer.

There are many counts of this clonotype. The chain joins TRBV12-3 or TRBV12-4 to TRBJ1-3; D gene unclear. V was clipped by 4 bases and J by 0 bases, with 13 bases between them. This CDR3 spans 16 amino acids. The CDR3 DNA is TGTGCCAGCAGTTCGCCCGGGTCTAGCTCTGGAAACACCATATATTTT. Translated, it gives CASSSPGSSSGNTIYF.

This clonotype was observed at least ten times. The chain couples TRBV7-9 to TRBJ1-2, with D unresolved. The V end was cut by 4 bases, the J end by 4 bases, with 10 bases between. This CDR3 has 13 amino acids. Germline CDR1 and CDR2: SEHNR and FQNEAQ (reference sequence). The DNA for the CDR3 is TGTGCCAGCAGCTCGGGCAGCCCCTATGGCTACACCTTC. It translates to CASSSGSPYGYTF.

This clonotype was picked up a small number of times. V is TRBV5-4 and J is TRBJ2-1; D unclear. Germline assignment: CDR1 SGHNT and CDR2 YYREEE (reference sequence). V lost 2 bases, J lost 0 bases, and 6 bases lay in between. The CDR3 spans 14 residues. CDR3 in amino acids: CASSFSSSYNEQFF. For the CDR3, the DNA is TGTGCCAGCAGCTTCTCGAGCTCCTACAATGAGCAGTTCTTC.